This T cell receptor beta chain is drawn from a study of T cell responses to AZD1222 COVID-19 vaccine (dated by TCRdb to the early 2020s). Context from the whole study: AZD1222 recipients given second doses at about 4 weeks or at about 12 weeks were pooled, since spike-specific TCR depth and breadth were not found to differ between the two schedules. A total of more than 230 trial participants underwent TCR sequencing, of whom 200 to 220 received two doses of AZD1222 and about 25 received two doses of the MenACWY control vaccine. Trial participants were enrolled by age into 18-55, 56-69 and 70-plus year subgroups, with 148, 28 and 57 TCR-sequenced participants respectively.

Broad study findings and their caveats: Conclusions about previously exposed vaccinees were limited because only a handful of AZD1222 recipients were SARS-CoV-2 seropositive at baseline. A significant rise in spike-specific TCR breadth and depth was observed after two AZD1222 doses relative to day 0 and relative to MenACWY recipients. Because no day 14 peak-response samples were available, repertoires were characterized only after the peak T cell response. CD4 TCRs associated with the vaccine covered the entire spike protein, and the dominant responses were in regions 160-218 and 743-854. The 56-69-year group was small, and its depth increase did not reach significance, likely because of low power. Participants were mostly white British and included more females than males, and it was suggested by the authors that clonal diversity may have been underestimated. Reportedly, close to half of the unique spike-specific TCRs recognized epitopes lying outside the regions that are mutated in the B.1.351 and B.1.1.7 variants.

V and J are trimmed by 11 bases and 8 bases, and the gene matches miss 17 bases of the junction. As encoded in the germline V gene, CDR1 is MNHEY while CDR2 is SVGEGT. The CDR3 holds 15 amino acids from the cysteine to the phenylalanine. Only the CDR3 portion is preserved as DNA: 45 bases, with reading frame beginning at the first base. What the time point label conveys for this sample: baseline before first vaccination. Vaccinee samples came from UK trials COV001 and COV002, including a single-blind randomized controlled phase 2/3 trial of AZD1222 (ChAdOx1 nCoV-19) in healthy adults. For TCRbeta chain sequencing, PBMC samples from trial participants were taken at day 0 and at day 28 after the second dose. The CDR3 regions of human TCRbeta chains were analyzed by immunosequencing. In the source study's methods: TCRs in the repertoires were matched against a reference library of SARS-CoV-2-specific TCRs that had been generated with the MIRA antigen-specificity platform. Breadth meant the fraction of unique TCRs that were SARS-CoV-2-associated, whereas depth meant the fraction of total T cells that were SARS-CoV-2-associated. Using the MIRA data, each spike-specific TCR was mapped to the spike region that the TCR reacts to and placed in a CD4 or CD8 class. Log10-transformed breadth and depth values were compared by one-way ANOVA with Sidak's multiple comparisons tests. As stored in TCRdb, this immuneACCESS dataset retains in-frame rearrangements with V and J assigned. A fraction of the clones does not appear; measured against another copy, unresolved V genes explain less than half of the discrepancy, and the remainder lacks a known reason. V, J and clone size are taken as reported in that table, and D and trimming were inferred from the DNA itself. For this sample there are over 150,000 clones; over 75% appear just once. The ten largest clonotypes hold 6.9% of the sample.

A note on this clone: Which antigen it targets is not known. Base quality data are lacking; no much larger clone is found one base away.

This specimen consisted of peripheral blood, obtained on day 0 of AZD1222 vaccination. The sequence was collected from an adult in good health. The receptor chain draws on TRBV6-2 or TRBV6-3 and TRBJ2-1; 8 bases in the junction line up with TRBD2. The CDR3 protein sequence reads: CAGRSPGGPRYEQFF. The bases are TGTGCCGGCCGTTCGCCGGGGGGGCCTAGGTATGAGCAGTTCTTC.